These 27 T cell receptor beta chains share one sample of origin, sequenced in a study of regulatory T cells in long-lasting Graves disease. Indicated time point: newly diagnosed GD, antithyroid drugs for less than 3 months. Construction of the TCR library relied on RNA isolated from PBMCs. Building the TCR beta libraries relied on iRepertoire HTBI primers, and CDR3 regions underwent Arm-PCR. TCRdb re-derived calls from the multiplex PCR reads in MiXCR, one entry per CDR3 protein. This table holds 350,000 to 550,000 distinct CDR3 sequences, more than 13% found once. The same data also contributed to another study, on T cells in Graves' hyperthyroidism and ophthalmopathy.

This specimen consisted of peripheral blood mononuclear cells (PBMCs), obtained at new diagnosis, from a patient treated with antithyroid drugs. The source is a woman aged 25 to 39 with Graves disease.

There are many counts of this clonotype. The V gene is TRBV4-2, the J gene TRBJ2-3; 8 positions match TRBD1. The CDR3 runs 16 residues. CDR1 is LGHNA, CDR2 YNFKEQ, per germline. The V and J ends lost 0 bases and 5 bases, in that order; junction bases with no gene match: 7. The CDR3 loop reads CASSQDGQGGRDTQYF. DNA for the CDR3: TGTGCCAGCAGCCAAGACGGACAGGGAGGACGAGATACGCAGTATTTT.

This clonotype has a count of ten or more. CDR3 protein: CASSLGSPPLHF. CDR3 DNA sequence: TGTGCCAGCAGTTTAGGCAGCCCGCCCCTCCACTTT. The V and J genes are TRBV27 and TRBJ1-6; no definite D call. V lost 2 bases, J lost 13 bases, and 9 bases lay in between. This CDR3 spans 12 amino acids. The germline V gene has CDR1 MNHEY and CDR2 SMNVEV (reference sequence).

There are many counts of this clonotype. The chain joins TRBV18 to TRBJ2-1, with TRBD2 identical over 8 bases. Trimming at V came to 2 bases and at J to 7 bases, leaving 7 bases not matched to a gene. The CDR3 is 15 amino acids. Germline V CDR1 and CDR2: KGHSH, LQKENI. CDR3 sequence (DNA): TGTGCCAGCTCACCATCCCGGACTAGCAGGAATGAGCAGTTCTTC. It encodes CASSPSRTSRNEQFF.

This clonotype has more than one count but fewer than ten. The rearrangement joins TRBV29-1 to TRBJ2-5; no reliable D call. Trimming removed 1 base at V and 6 bases at J, with 9 bases between. From germline, CDR1 is SQVTM and CDR2 ANQGSEA. The CDR3 has 12 amino acids. The CDR3: CSVEGSSKTQYF. CDR3 coding DNA: TGCAGCGTTGAAGGTTCTTCGAAGACCCAGTACTTC. The whole variable domain, remainder taken from reference TRBV29-1 and TRBJ2-5, is SAVISQKPSRDICQRGTSLTIQCQVDSQVTMMFWYRQQPGQSLTLIATANQGSEATYESGFVIDKFPISRPNLTFSTLTVSNMSPEDSSIYLCSVEGSSKTQYFGPGTRLLVL.

This clonotype has a count of ten or more. The rearrangement links TRBV5-6 to TRBJ2-4; D call uncertain. The CDR3 sequence is 18 residues long. The V end lost 1 base, the J end lost 1 base, and 18 bases lay between the germline ends. Per the germline V gene, CDR1 is SGHDT and CDR2 is YYEEEE. The CDR3 reads CASSLTRPTSGAKNIQYF. The CDR3 nucleotides are TGTGCCAGCAGCTTGACCCGTCCGACATCCGGGGCCAAAAACATTCAGTACTTC.

This clonotype was seen at least ten times. The V gene is TRBV6-1, the J gene TRBJ2-5; D gene unclear. This CDR3 has 15 residues. Trimming cost V 4 bases and J 1 base, with 13 bases left between them. From germline, CDR1 is MNHNS and CDR2 SASEGT. The CDR3 spells CASSGEKTTQETQYF. DNA for the CDR3: TGTGCCAGCAGTGGAGAGAAGACGACCCAAGAGACCCAGTACTTC.

This clonotype was recorded only once. A far more abundant clone sits one base away, making this likely a read error. The V gene is TRBV11-2, the J gene TRBJ2-7; 11 nucleotides match TRBD2. Unmatched junction bases numbered 15, after V lost 8 bases and J lost 6 bases. This CDR3 is built from 16 residues. CDR1 is SGHAT, CDR2 FQNNGV, per germline. The CDR3 DNA reads as TGTGCCAGCGCCTCCCCGGGCTTACTAGCGGGAGTCGAGCAGTACTTC. This gives the protein CASASPGLLAGVEQYF.

This clonotype was seen ten or more times. The J gene is TRBJ1-2, the V gene TRBV28; no definite D call. Trimming took 8 bases from V and 4 from J, leaving 11 bases between them. This CDR3 is 12 amino acids long. Germline CDR1 is MDHEN and CDR2 is SYDVKM. CDR3 region: CASRAGTYGYTF. DNA for the CDR3: TGTGCCAGCCGGGCGGGAACCTATGGCTACACCTTC.

This clonotype was seen at least ten times. The junction and the germline gene differ at one end; a read error may be behind it. J is TRBJ2-7 and V is TRBV5-1; D remains unclear. The CDR3 is made up of 14 amino acids. Germline V gene data show CDR1 as SGHRS and CDR2 as YFSETQ. The CDR3 here is CASSLGLVPYEQYF. The CDR3 coding sequence is TGTGCCAGCAGCTTAGGCCTAGTCCCCTACGAGCAGTACTTC.

This clonotype was found many times. The chain combines TRBV6-9 with TRBJ1-1; D unresolved. The V gene's germline CDR1 is MNHGY and CDR2 SVAAGI. The CDR3 is 14 residues long. The V gene lost 3 bases and the J gene lost 1 base, with 9 bases spanning the gap. The CDR3 DNA is TGTGCCAGCAGTTACGAGGCAGAGAACACTGAAGCTTTCTTT. Translating gives CASSYEAENTEAFF.

The table lists this clonotype with a few counts. This could be a read error, since a much larger clone is one nucleotide away. The V and J genes are TRBV11-1 and TRBJ2-7; D could derive from TRBD1 or TRBD2 (5 bases each). This CDR3 spans 12 amino acids. With 5 bases removed from V and 5 bases from J, the gap between germline ends came to 10 bases. CDR1 is SGHAT, CDR2 FQDESV, per germline (reference sequence). CDR3 sequence: CASSPRGHEQYF. CDR3 nucleotide sequence: TGTGCCAGCAGCCCCCGGGGCCACGAGCAGTACTTC.

This clonotype was observed at least ten times. The chain carries TRBV5-1 and TRBJ1-1; 7 bases fit TRBD1. Germline CDR1 SGHRS, CDR2 YFSETQ. This CDR3 comprises 18 residues. Losses at the gene ends were 1 base for V and 0 bases for J; bases not matched to a gene: 12. The CDR3 sequence is CASSLLPGTETLNTEAFF. The DNA for the CDR3 is TGCGCCAGCAGCTTGCTTCCCGGGACAGAGACCTTGAACACTGAAGCTTTCTTT.

This clonotype appeared many times. V and J are TRBV12-5 and TRBJ2-5; unclear D gene. The germline gives CDR1 LGHNT, CDR2 FRNRAP. The CDR3 sequence is 15 residues long. V was clipped by 4 bases and J by 2 bases, with 14 bases between them. CDR3 protein: CASGSSDLGQETQYF. The CDR3 DNA follows: TGTGCTAGTGGTTCCTCGGACCTGGGGCAAGAGACCCAGTACTTC.

The V call is TRBV7-9, the J call TRBJ2-7; no definite D call. V dropped 5 bases and J dropped 0 bases, with 11 bases sitting between them. There are 14 residues in the CDR3. Germline V lookup: CDR1 SEHNR, CDR2 FQNEAQ (reference sequence). CDR3 protein: CASSPPGSSYEQYF. DNA for the CDR3: TGTGCCAGCAGCCCGCCGGGCAGCTCCTACGAGCAGTACTTC.

This clonotype has at least ten counts. The chain has TRBV16 and TRBJ1-2; D unclear. This CDR3 spans 13 amino acids. The germline V gene has CDR1 KGHSY and CDR2 FQNENV. Deletions cut 2 bases from V and 2 bases from J, with 6 bases between. In nucleotides, the CDR3 is TGTGCCAGCAGCCAAAGCAAGAACTATGGCTACACCTTC. Translation: CASSQSKNYGYTF.

In this sample, this clonotype turned up a few times. The rearrangement uses TRBV12-5 and TRBJ2-1; 8 bases line up with TRBD1. Trimming took 1 base from V and 2 from J; bases not matched to a gene: 4. The CDR3 consists of 16 residues. CDR1 is LGHNT and CDR2 is FRNRAP in the germline V gene. CDR3 DNA sequence: TGTGCTAGTGGTTTGGCCAGGGGGCTGGCCTACAATGAGCAGTTCTTC. Translating it yields CASGLARGLAYNEQFF.

This clonotype was seen many times. The genes are TRBV14 and TRBJ2-1; D gene ambiguous. V lost 1 base to trimming and J lost 15 bases, with 10 bases between them. Germline V gene data show CDR1 as SGHDN and CDR2 as FVKESK. The CDR3 runs 11 residues. Written as DNA, the CDR3 is TGTGCCAGCAGCCAAGGATTACCACGGTTCTTC. It codes for CASSQGLPRFF.

A few counts support this clonotype. The DNA for the CDR3 is TGTGCCAGCAACCAAGGGAAGATAGCGGGACCCAACACCGGGGAGCTGTTTTTT. Protein sequence: CASNQGKIAGPNTGELFF. This sequence joins TRBV28 and TRBJ2-2; 8 bases are shared with TRBD2. Germline assignment: CDR1 MDHEN and CDR2 SYDVKM. The CDR3 totals 18 residues. J was trimmed by 2 bases and V by 7 bases; bases with no gene match: 15.

This clonotype was seen repeatedly, ten times or more. The gene calls are TRBV10-3 and TRBJ2-1, with 8 bases aligning to TRBD1. The germline gives CDR1 ENHRY, CDR2 SYGVKD. CDR3 size: 13 residues. The junction had 7 bases not matched to a gene; V was cut back by 6 bases and J by 9 bases. The CDR3, as DNA: TGTGCCATCAGGCCCGACAGGGGAGGTGAGCAGTTCTTC. It is translated as CAIRPDRGGEQFF.

This clonotype has ten or more counts. The chain recombines TRBV7-9 with TRBJ1-1; 9 nucleotides agree with TRBD1. The germline V gene encodes CDR1 SEHNR and CDR2 FQNEAQ (reference sequence). The CDR3 extends over 20 amino acids. V shed 5 bases and J 0 bases; nucleotides not matched to a gene: 19. The CDR3 nucleotides are TGTGCCAGCAGCCCAAATCCACGCCTCACAACAGGGGGCATGAACACTGAAGCTTTCTTT. Translated, it gives CASSPNPRLTTGGMNTEAFF.

This clonotype has a count of ten or more. Possible read error: a much larger clone is one base away. This sequence joins TRBV28 and TRBJ2-3; no firm D call. Germline V gives CDR1 MDHEN, CDR2 SYDVKM. This CDR3 is built from 13 residues. V lost 6 bases to trimming and J lost 1 base, with 8 bases between them. CDR3 sequence reads: CASSFGGTDTQYF. The CDR3 nucleotides are TGTGCCAGCAGCTTTGGCGGCACAGATACGCAGTATTTT.

The table lists this clonotype with a few counts. The chain combines TRBV5-1 with TRBJ1-2, with D perhaps TRBD1 (5 bases). Germline V gene lookup returns CDR1 SGHRS and CDR2 YFSETQ. The CDR3 consists of 16 residues. Trimming removed 4 bases at V and 4 bases at J, with 20 bases between. The CDR3 bases are TGCGCCAGCAGCACCGGCGGGGCGGAAAGGGGCTATGGCTACACCTTC. It encodes CASSTGGAERGYGYTF.

This chain links TRBV5-8 with TRBJ1-4; D uncertain. The germline V gene has CDR1 SGHTS and CDR2 YDEGEE. V was trimmed by 8 bases and J by 0 bases, leaving 11 bases between them. The CDR3 runs to 14 residues. The CDR3 loop reads CARNEVATNEKLFF. DNA for the CDR3: TGTGCCAGGAATGAAGTTGCAACTAATGAAAAACTGTTTTTT.

This clonotype was seen repeatedly, ten times or more. V usage is TRBV29-1 and J usage is TRBJ1-2, with D possibly matching TRBD1 (6 bases). Trimming stripped 6 bases from V and 7 bases from J, with 18 bases between. CDR3 length equals 13 residues. In germline, CDR1 is SQVTM, CDR2 ANQGSEA. The CDR3 nucleotides read TGCAGCGTCTTAGAGCCGGGGGGCTTTGGCTACACCTTC. Translated, it gives CSVLEPGGFGYTF.

This clonotype has a handful of counts. CDR3 in amino acids: CASSGPSGNTGELFF. The CDR3 DNA follows: TGTGCCAGCAGTGGGCCTAGCGGCAACACCGGGGAGCTGTTTTTT. The chain has TRBV2 and TRBJ2-2; the match to TRBD2 covers 7 bases. Trimming removed 4 bases from V and 2 bases from J; junction bases left unmatched: 4. Germline V gene data show CDR1 as SNHLY and CDR2 as FYNNEI. The CDR3 is made up of 15 amino acids.

This clonotype has at least ten counts. The V call is TRBV7-3, the J call TRBJ1-1; D not certain. Trimming left V 4 bases short and J 2 bases short, with 8 bases between. Looked up from germline, CDR1 is SGHTA and CDR2 is FQGTGA. The CDR3 has 13 residues. The CDR3 DNA sequence: TGTGCCAGCAGCTACCTATCTAACACTGAAGCTTTCTTT. Encoded protein: CASSYLSNTEAFF.

This clonotype has just a few counts. The chain has TRBV7-9 and TRBJ2-3; TRBD2 agrees at 9 bases. The V gene's germline CDR1 is SEHNR and CDR2 FQNEAQ (reference sequence). The CDR3 totals 14 residues. The chain's CDR3 is CGASGREGLDTQYF. The CDR3, as DNA: TGTGGCGCTTCAGGGCGGGAGGGCCTTGATACGCAGTATTTT. The variable domain in full, with the rest retrieved from reference TRBV7-9 and TRBJ2-3, is DTGVSQNPRHKITKRGQNVTFRCDPISEHNRLYWYRQTLGQGPEFLTYFQNEAQLEKSRLLSDRFSAERPKGSFSTLEIQRTEQGDSAMYLCGASGREGLDTQYFGPGTRLTVL.